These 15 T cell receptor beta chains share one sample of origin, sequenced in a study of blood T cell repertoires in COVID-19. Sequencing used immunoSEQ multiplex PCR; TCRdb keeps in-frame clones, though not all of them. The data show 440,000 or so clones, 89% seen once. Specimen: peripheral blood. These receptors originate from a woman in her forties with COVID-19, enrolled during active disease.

DNA of the CDR3: TGCAGCGTTGCCTGGACAGGGGACCTAGAGGAGCAGTTCTTC. This sequence encodes CSVAWTGDLEEQFF. The chain combines TRBV29-1 with TRBJ2-1, with 9 bases lining up with TRBD1. This CDR3 comprises 14 residues. In germline, CDR1 is SQVTM, CDR2 ANQGSEA. Trimming took 4 bases from V and 10 from J; bases not matched to a gene: 11.

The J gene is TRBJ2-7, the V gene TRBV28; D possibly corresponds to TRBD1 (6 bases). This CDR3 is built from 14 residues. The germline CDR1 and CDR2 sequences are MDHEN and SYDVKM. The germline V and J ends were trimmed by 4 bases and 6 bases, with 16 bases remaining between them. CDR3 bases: TGTGCCAGCAGTTGGACAGAACTTTCGTCCGAGCAGTACTTC. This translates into CASSWTELSSEQYF.

The chain's CDR3 is CASSLGRGSHEQYF. The CDR3 DNA reads TGTGCCAGCAGCTTGGGGCGGGGGAGCCACGAGCAGTACTTC. The rearrangement joins TRBV11-2 to TRBJ2-7, with 7 bases identical to TRBD2. With 3 bases clipped from V and 5 bases from J, the junction kept 7 bases outside the gene matches. This CDR3 comprises 14 residues. CDR1 is SGHAT, CDR2 FQNNGV, per germline.

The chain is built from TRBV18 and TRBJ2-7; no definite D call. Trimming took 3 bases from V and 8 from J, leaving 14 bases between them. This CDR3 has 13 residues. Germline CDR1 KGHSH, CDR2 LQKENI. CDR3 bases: TGTGCCAGCTCACCCGGGTTAGACGAGCAGCAGTACTTC. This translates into CASSPGLDEQQYF.

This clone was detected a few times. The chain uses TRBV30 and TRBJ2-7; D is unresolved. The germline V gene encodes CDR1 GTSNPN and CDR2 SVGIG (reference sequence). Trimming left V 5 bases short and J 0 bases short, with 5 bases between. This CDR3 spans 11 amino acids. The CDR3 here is CAWELSYEQYF. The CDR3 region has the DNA TGTGCCTGGGAGCTCTCCTACGAGCAGTACTTC.

This chain's CDR3 is CASRYRGLLGYEQYF. Written as DNA, the CDR3 is TGTGCCAGCAGATACAGGGGACTCCTGGGCTACGAGCAGTACTTC. This chain joins TRBV28 and TRBJ2-7; D possibly corresponds to TRBD1 (7 bases). The CDR3 runs 15 residues. The V end was cut by 6 bases, the J end by 3 bases, with 18 bases between. Germline values: CDR1 MDHEN, CDR2 SYDVKM.

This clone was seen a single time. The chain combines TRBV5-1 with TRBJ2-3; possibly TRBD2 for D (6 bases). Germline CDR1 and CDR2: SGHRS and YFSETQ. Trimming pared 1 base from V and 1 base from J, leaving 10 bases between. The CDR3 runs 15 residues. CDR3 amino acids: CASSLRGGGTDTQYF. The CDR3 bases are TGCGCCAGCAGCTTGCGGGGAGGTGGCACAGATACGCAGTATTTT.

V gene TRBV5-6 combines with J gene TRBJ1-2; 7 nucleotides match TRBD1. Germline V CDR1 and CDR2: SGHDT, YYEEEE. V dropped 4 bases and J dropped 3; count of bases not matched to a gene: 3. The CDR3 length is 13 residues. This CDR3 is CASSTGEDYGYTF. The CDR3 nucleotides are TGTGCCAGCAGCACAGGGGAGGACTATGGCTACACCTTC.

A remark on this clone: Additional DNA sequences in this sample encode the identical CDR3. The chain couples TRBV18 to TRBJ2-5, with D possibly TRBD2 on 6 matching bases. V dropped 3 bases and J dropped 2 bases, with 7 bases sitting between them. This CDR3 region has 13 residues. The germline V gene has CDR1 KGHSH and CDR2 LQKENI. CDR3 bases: TGTGCCAGCTCACCGGGACTTCAAGAGACCCAGTACTTC. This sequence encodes CASSPGLQETQYF.

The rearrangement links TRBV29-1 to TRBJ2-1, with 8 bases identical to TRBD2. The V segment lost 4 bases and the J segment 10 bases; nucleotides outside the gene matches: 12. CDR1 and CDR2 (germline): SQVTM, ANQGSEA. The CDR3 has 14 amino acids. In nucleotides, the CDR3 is TGCAGCGTTGCTTTGAAACTAGCGGAACTGGAGCAGTTCTTC. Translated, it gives CSVALKLAELEQFF.

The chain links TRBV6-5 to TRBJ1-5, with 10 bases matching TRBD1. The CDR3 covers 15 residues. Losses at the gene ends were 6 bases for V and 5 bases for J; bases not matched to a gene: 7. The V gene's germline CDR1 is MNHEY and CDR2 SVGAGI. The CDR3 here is CASSLTGGVDQPQHF. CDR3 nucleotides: TGTGCCAGCAGCCTGACAGGGGGCGTAGATCAGCCCCAGCATTTT.

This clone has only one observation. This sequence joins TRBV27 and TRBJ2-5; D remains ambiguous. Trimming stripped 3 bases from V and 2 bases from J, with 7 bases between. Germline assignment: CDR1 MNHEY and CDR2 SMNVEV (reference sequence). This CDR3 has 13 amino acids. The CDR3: CASSFSEQETQYF. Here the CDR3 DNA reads TGTGCCAGCAGTTTCAGCGAACAAGAGACCCAGTACTTC.

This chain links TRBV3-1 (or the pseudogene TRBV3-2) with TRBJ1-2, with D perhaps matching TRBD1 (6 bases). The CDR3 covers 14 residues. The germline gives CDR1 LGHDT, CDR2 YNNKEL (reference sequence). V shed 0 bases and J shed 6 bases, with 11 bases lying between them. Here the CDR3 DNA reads TGTGCCAGCAGCCAAGACCACTCAGGGGATGGCTACACCTTC. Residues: CASSQDHSGDGYTF.

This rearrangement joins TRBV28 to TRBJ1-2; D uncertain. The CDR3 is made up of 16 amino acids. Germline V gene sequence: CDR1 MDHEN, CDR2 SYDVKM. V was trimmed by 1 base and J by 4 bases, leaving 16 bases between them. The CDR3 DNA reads TGTGCCAGCAGTTTATTTCGCTTGGAGGTGGGCTATGGCTACACCTTC. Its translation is CASSLFRLEVGYGYTF.

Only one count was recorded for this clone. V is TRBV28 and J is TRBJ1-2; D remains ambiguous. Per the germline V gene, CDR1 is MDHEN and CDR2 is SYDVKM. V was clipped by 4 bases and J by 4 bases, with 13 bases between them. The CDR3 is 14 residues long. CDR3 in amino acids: CASSWPEKLYGYTF. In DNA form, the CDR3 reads TGTGCCAGCAGTTGGCCGGAGAAACTCTATGGCTACACCTTC.